Included here is one T cell receptor beta chain sequence, with context. The entry originates in a study of blood T cell repertoires in COVID-19. Study-level information: Collection of acute and convalescent COVID-19 samples took place in the United States, Italy and Spain. PBMCs, B-cell-depleted T cells, or T cells were the source of the cDNA or gDNA that made up the material.

The V gene end was trimmed by 9 bases and the J gene end by 3 bases; junction bases not matched to a gene: 2. The germline V gene has CDR1 KGHDR and CDR2 SFDVKD. CDR3 length: 13 residues. Authors' analysis steps: From reference gene primer amplification, estimates of nucleated cell counts were derived. TCRdb keeps only in-frame clones here, not all; method: immunoSEQ multiplex PCR. The V and J calls and clone size come from that table; D and trimming were worked out from the DNA. There are approximately 13,000 clones in the sample; over 75% occur only once, and under 30% lies in the top ten. The V call is TRBV24-1, the J call TRBJ2-2; 8 bases align to TRBD2. The sequenced material came from peripheral blood. The clonotype was recovered from a human donor in a cohort sampled during active COVID-19. This chain's CDR3 is CATVGGDTGELFF. CDR3 DNA sequence: TGTGCCACCGTCGGGGGGGACACCGGGGAGCTGTTTTTT.